These 27 T cell receptor beta chains originate from one sample sequenced in a study of vaccination effects on CD4 cells after COVID-19. These receptors' antigens are unknown. Antigen-specific CD4+ T cells were expanded (with viral peptide pools) by the ViraFEST assay ahead of sequencing. Cells that had been cultured for nine to eleven days were the source of isolated CD4+ T cells. None of the vaccinated had previously contracted SARS-CoV-2, and their nucleocapsid antibodies tested negative. TCRdb keeps only in-frame clones here, not all; method: immunoSEQ multiplex PCR. Found here are tens of thousands of clones, around 68% of them singletons; the top ten hold 26%. This specimen consisted of CD4+ T cells from PBMCs cultured with HCoV-OC43 spike peptides, obtained before COVID-19 vaccination. Subset of the sample: HCoV-OC43 spike overlapping peptide pool stimulation. The receptors come from a human donor who received a COVID-19 vaccine.

This clone was recorded many times. V gene TRBV5-1 combines with J gene TRBJ2-5, with D hard to call. Germline CDR1 and CDR2: SGHRS and YFSETQ. This CDR3 comprises 15 residues. V lost 0 bases, J lost 1 base, and 10 bases lay in between. CDR3 protein: CASSLGLTIQETQYF. Written as DNA, the CDR3 is TGCGCCAGCAGCTTGGGGCTTACGATCCAAGAGACCCAGTACTTC.

The chain employs TRBV7-9 and TRBJ2-7; D gene uncertain. In germline, CDR1 is SEHNR, CDR2 FQNEAQ (reference sequence). The CDR3 runs to 12 residues. V lost 2 bases to trimming and J lost 7 bases, with 9 bases between them. The CDR3 protein is CASSLPLGEQYF. DNA for the CDR3: TGTGCCAGCAGCTTACCCCTCGGAGAGCAGTACTTC.

V gene TRBV24-1 combines with J gene TRBJ2-1; TRBD2 aligns across 8 bases. CDR3 length: 14 residues. V trimming: 7 bases; J trimming: 9 bases; junction bases outside the gene matches: 10. Germline CDR1 and CDR2: KGHDR and SFDVKD. In nucleotides, the CDR3 is TGTGCCACCAGCTCCGGGAGGGCCGTTCGTGAGCAGTTCTTC. This sequence encodes CATSSGRAVREQFF.

The V gene is TRBV5-8, the J gene TRBJ2-6; 9 nucleotides match TRBD1. The CDR3 extends over 18 amino acids. CDR1 is SGHTS and CDR2 is YDEGEE in the germline V gene. Trimming cost V 4 bases and J 4 bases; bases outside gene matches: 12. The CDR3 bases are TGTGCCAGCAGCCCCGGGACAGGGACGTATAGAGGGGCCAACGTCCTGACTTTC. This translates into CASSPGTGTYRGANVLTF.

This chain joins TRBV5-4 and TRBJ1-4; the match to TRBD1 covers 9 bases. CDR1 and CDR2 from the germline V gene are SGHNT and YYREEE (reference sequence). V shed 2 bases and J 7 bases; nucleotides not matched to a gene: 3. CDR3 length: 14 residues. CDR3 nucleotide sequence: TGTGCCAGCAGCTTACAGGGGGCGCCTGAAAAACTGTTTTTT. It specifies CASSLQGAPEKLFF.

This clone was counted between two and nine times. CDR3 nucleotide sequence: TGTGCCAGCTCACCACTGGGGGATAGTGAAGCTTTCTTT. It specifies CASSPLGDSEAFF. The rearrangement links TRBV18 to TRBJ1-1; tentatively, D is TRBD1 (5 bases). The CDR3 is 13 residues long. With 1 base removed from V and 7 bases from J, the gap between germline ends came to 10 bases. CDR1 is KGHSH and CDR2 is LQKENI in the germline V gene. The variable domain in full, completed from reference TRBV18 and TRBJ1-1, reads NAGVMQNPRHLVRRRGQEARLRCSPMKGHSHVYWYRQLPEEGLKFMVYLQKENIIDESGMPKERFSAEFPKEGPSILRIQQVVRGDSAAYFCASSPLGDSEAFFGQGTRLTVV.

The chain joins TRBV4-2 to TRBJ2-2; D is unresolved. V lost 4 bases and J lost 1, with 7 bases in between. Germline lookup yields CDR1 LGHNA and CDR2 YNFKEQ. CDR3 length: 14 amino acids. The CDR3, as DNA: TGTGCCAGCAGCCCCCGACTGAACACCGGGGAGCTGTTTTTT. As protein: CASSPRLNTGELFF.

The rearrangement links TRBV15 to TRBJ1-2; D is undetermined. The CDR3 is 12 residues long. Trimming took off 0 bases at V and 5 bases at J, with 4 bases between the two ends. The V gene's germline CDR1 is LNHNV and CDR2 YYDKDF (reference sequence). The CDR3 DNA reads as TGTGCCACCAGCAGAGATGTTTATGGCTACACCTTC. This translates into CATSRDVYGYTF.

V and J are TRBV20-1 and TRBJ1-2; tentatively, D is TRBD1 (5 bases). This CDR3 region has 12 residues. Germline loops: CDR1 DFQATT, CDR2 SNEGSKA (reference sequence). Trimming stripped 3 bases from V and 3 bases from J, with 8 bases between. CDR3: CSASGGDYGYTF. The DNA for the CDR3 is TGCAGTGCTAGTGGGGGGGACTATGGCTACACCTTC.

This clone appeared a few times. V gene TRBV6-6 combines with J gene TRBJ1-2; D is perhaps TRBD1 (6 bases). Germline V CDR1 and CDR2: MNHNY, SVGAGI (reference sequence). The CDR3 loop spans 15 amino acids. V dropped 2 bases and J dropped 2 bases, with 12 bases sitting between them. Here the CDR3 reads CASSYQDQGNYGYTF. CDR3 nucleotide sequence: TGTGCCAGCAGTTACCAAGATCAGGGGAACTATGGCTACACCTTC.

This sequence joins TRBV6-5 and TRBJ2-5, with no clear D. Germline lookup yields CDR1 MNHEY and CDR2 SVGAGI. This CDR3 is 11 amino acids long. V gave up 8 bases and J gave up 3 bases, with 7 bases separating them. In DNA form, the CDR3 reads TGTGCCAGCGGGGTTGAAGAGACCCAGTACTTC. Its translation is CASGVEETQYF.

This chain links TRBV5-1 with TRBJ1-1, with 8 bases lining up with TRBD1. The CDR3 contains 16 residues. The germline CDR1 and CDR2 sequences are SGHRS and YFSETQ. With V trimmed by 0 bases and J by 1 base, 5 bases remained unmatched. In DNA, the CDR3 is TGCGCCAGCAGCTTGGGGACAGGGTACGGGAACACTGAAGCTTTCTTT. It encodes CASSLGTGYGNTEAFF.

V is TRBV5-1 and J is TRBJ2-1, with 8 bases identical to TRBD2. CDR1 is SGHRS and CDR2 is YFSETQ in the germline V gene. V dropped 2 bases and J dropped 3; count of bases not matched to a gene: 10. The CDR3 is 17 amino acids. CDR3 nucleotides: TGCGCCAGCAGCTTCGGGAGGGGTGCGGGGATCTACAATGAGCAGTTCTTC. The encoded protein is CASSFGRGAGIYNEQFF.

The rearrangement links TRBV7-2 to TRBJ1-2; 7 bases match TRBD1. V lost 5 bases to trimming and J lost 2 bases; unmatched junction nucleotides: 2. Germline lookup yields CDR1 SGHTA and CDR2 FQGNSA. This CDR3 is built from 13 residues. The CDR3 bases are TGTGCCAGCAGCCGACAGGGAAACTATGGCTACACCTTC. This sequence encodes CASSRQGNYGYTF.

This rearrangement joins TRBV20-1 to TRBJ1-2; weak D call: TRBD1 (6 bases). The germline gives CDR1 DFQATT, CDR2 SNEGSKA (reference sequence). The V and J ends lost 3 bases and 8 bases respectively, with 16 bases between them. This CDR3 contains 13 residues. CDR3 nucleotides: TGCAGTGCTAGTCGGCAGGGGATGGGAGGCTACACCTTC. Protein product: CSASRQGMGGYTF.

This chain connects TRBV7-8 to TRBJ1-2; D is ambiguous. The V end was cut by 1 base, the J end by 0 bases, with 6 bases between. The CDR3 sequence is 14 residues long. In germline, CDR1 is SGHVS, CDR2 FQNEAQ. This CDR3 reads CASSLVGTNYGYTF. Written as DNA, the CDR3 is TGTGCCAGCAGCTTAGTAGGGACTAACTATGGCTACACCTTC.

This chain joins TRBV5-4 and TRBJ2-1; TRBD2 matches at 9 bases. Per germline, CDR1 SGHNT and CDR2 YYREEE (reference sequence). V shed 0 bases, J shed 5 bases, and the junction held 3 bases outside the gene matches. This CDR3 has 15 residues. In nucleotides, the CDR3 is TGTGCCAGCAGCTTGGTCGGGACTAGCAACAATGAGCAGTTCTTC. This sequence encodes CASSLVGTSNNEQFF.

The chain carries TRBV18 and TRBJ1-1, with D unclear. This CDR3 is 13 amino acids long. V was pared by 0 bases and J by 10 bases, with 12 bases between. Germline V gives CDR1 KGHSH, CDR2 LQKENI. This chain's CDR3 is CASSPPSITGAFF. The CDR3 DNA reads as TGTGCCAGCTCACCACCGAGTATCACGGGAGCTTTCTTT.

The CDR3 bases are TGTGCCAGCAGCTTGGGGGCCCTGGAGTATGGCTACACCTTC. Its protein is CASSLGALEYGYTF. V is TRBV5-6 and J is TRBJ1-2; D gene uncertain. The V end was cut by 0 bases, the J end by 5 bases, with 11 bases between. Germline V gives CDR1 SGHDT, CDR2 YYEEEE. This CDR3 comprises 14 residues. Looking up the rest from reference TRBV5-6 and TRBJ1-2 gives the full variable domain: DAGVTQSPTHLIKTRGQQVTLRCSPKSGHDTVSWYQQALGQGPQFIFQYYEEEERQRGNFPDRFSGHQFPNYSSELNVNALLLGDSALYLCASSLGALEYGYTFGSGTRLTVV.

V is TRBV5-1 and J is TRBJ2-5; no definite D call. V was trimmed by 2 bases and J by 5 bases, leaving 10 bases between them. Germline CDR1 SGHRS, CDR2 YFSETQ. The CDR3 contains 13 residues. The CDR3 loop reads CASSLAPGETQYF. Written as DNA, the CDR3 is TGCGCCAGCAGCTTAGCGCCAGGCGAGACCCAGTACTTC.

This chain connects TRBV11-2 to TRBJ1-1; no clear D gene. The CDR3 contains 11 residues. V was shortened by 5 bases and J by 5 bases, with 6 bases between the two germline ends. Looked up from germline, CDR1 is SGHAT and CDR2 is FQNNGV. The CDR3, as DNA: TGTGCCAGCAGCAAAGGTACTGAAGCTTTCTTT. Protein: CASSKGTEAFF.

This chain's CDR3 is CASRTDWSSYEQYF. The CDR3 DNA is TGTGCCAGCAGAACGGACTGGAGCTCCTACGAGCAGTACTTC. The V gene is TRBV28, the J gene TRBJ2-7; a possible D gene is TRBD2 (5 bases). The length of the CDR3 is 14 residues. Trimming took off 6 bases at V and 0 bases at J, with 12 bases between the two ends. Germline CDR1 and CDR2: MDHEN and SYDVKM.

V usage is TRBV9 and J usage is TRBJ1-2; D gene unclear. The V end was cut by 2 bases, the J end by 2 bases, with 10 bases between. The CDR3 has 14 residues. CDR1 SGDLS and CDR2 YYNGEE come from the germline V gene. This chain's CDR3 is CASSVGQSNYGYTF. The CDR3 bases are TGTGCCAGCAGCGTCGGGCAGTCCAACTATGGCTACACCTTC.

The CDR3 bases are TGTGCTTACAGACGGGGCAAGAACACCGGGGAGCTGTTTTTT. This gives the protein CAYRRGKNTGELFF. V gene TRBV2 combines with J gene TRBJ2-2; D tentatively reads TRBD1 or TRBD2 (5 bases each). Germline V CDR1 and CDR2: SNHLY, FYNNEI. This CDR3 is 14 amino acids long.

The V and J genes are TRBV4-1 and TRBJ1-2, with D tentatively TRBD1 (6 bases). This CDR3 is built from 13 residues. The V gene lost 2 bases and the J gene lost 2 bases, with 6 bases spanning the gap. Germline CDR1 reads MGHRA; CDR2 reads YSYEKL. This CDR3 reads CASSQTGNYGYTF. The CDR3 DNA follows: TGCGCCAGCAGCCAAACAGGGAACTATGGCTACACCTTC.

This chain uses TRBV6-5 with TRBJ2-3, with 9 bases matching TRBD1. The CDR3 is made up of 15 amino acids. V shed 6 bases, J shed 3 bases, and the junction held 7 bases outside the gene matches. Germline V gives CDR1 MNHEY, CDR2 SVGAGI. The CDR3 spells CASSHRDRVTDTQYF. DNA for the CDR3: TGTGCCAGCAGCCACCGGGACAGGGTGACAGATACGCAGTATTTT.

The rearrangement links TRBV28 to TRBJ1-1; D is uncertain. Deletions cut 5 bases from V and 3 bases from J, with 10 bases between. Per the germline V gene, CDR1 is MDHEN and CDR2 is SYDVKM. There are 13 residues in the CDR3. Here the CDR3 DNA reads TGTGCCAGCAGTCCCCACGGGCACACTGAAGCTTTCTTT. This sequence encodes CASSPHGHTEAFF.